A selection of T cell receptor beta chains follows, all from one sample in a study of blood T cell repertoires in COVID-19. Profiled with immunoSEQ multiplex PCR; TCRdb holds only in-frame clones, not every one. The table includes some 670,000 clones, approximately 90% detected once. The source material was peripheral blood. The receptors were gathered from a woman between 18 and 29 years old with acute or convalescent COVID-19. Each CDR3 is given with its conserved first and last residue. The order of the fields is V gene, D gene, J gene, clone size, CDR3 protein, CDR3 DNA. A D gene is named only where the DNA matches it firmly. Where a row states a size, it is once, few, many or the class of an expanded clone; other rows omit it.

v_call: TRBV14; d_call: .; j_call: TRBJ1-2; clone_size: .; cdr3_aa: CASSHTTLISGYTF; cdr3_nt: TGTGCCAGCAGCCATACGACTCTAATCTCCGGCTACACCTTC
v_call: TRBV4-2; d_call: .; j_call: TRBJ1-3; clone_size: .; cdr3_aa: CASSRGITGNTIYF; cdr3_nt: TGTGCCAGCAGCCGCGGGATAACTGGAAACACCATATATTTT
v_call: TRBV2; d_call: .; j_call: TRBJ1-1; clone_size: .; cdr3_aa: CASSALLDLSEAFF; cdr3_nt: TGTGCCAGCAGTGCCCTCTTAGACTTAAGCGAGGCTTTCTTT
v_call: TRBV4-3; d_call: .; j_call: TRBJ2-3; clone_size: .; cdr3_aa: CASSQDSGELPTDTQYF; cdr3_nt: TGCGCCAGCAGCCAAGACTCGGGGGAACTCCCCACAGATACGCAGTATTTT
v_call: TRBV24-1; d_call: .; j_call: TRBJ2-7; clone_size: .; cdr3_aa: CATSDRPPFYEQYF; cdr3_nt: TGTGCCACCAGTGACAGGCCGCCCTTCTACGAGCAGTACTTC
v_call: TRBV12-3/TRBV12-4; d_call: .; j_call: TRBJ1-1; clone_size: once; cdr3_aa: CASSVVVTEAFF; cdr3_nt: TGTGCCAGCAGCGTAGTTGTAACTGAAGCTTTCTTT
v_call: TRBV19; d_call: .; j_call: TRBJ1-2; clone_size: .; cdr3_aa: CASSGVVVYGYTF; cdr3_nt: TGTGCCAGTAGTGGAGTGGTTGTCTATGGCTACACCTTC
v_call: TRBV12-5; d_call: .; j_call: TRBJ1-5; clone_size: .; cdr3_aa: CASAGGELPTNQPQHF; cdr3_nt: TGTGCTAGTGCCGGAGGGGAGCTACCCACTAATCAGCCCCAGCATTTT
v_call: TRBV5-5; d_call: TRBD1; j_call: TRBJ2-1; clone_size: .; cdr3_aa: CASSDRQGWMNEQFF; cdr3_nt: TGTGCCAGCAGCGACCGACAGGGCTGGATGAATGAGCAGTTCTTC
v_call: TRBV6-6; d_call: TRBD1; j_call: TRBJ1-2; clone_size: .; cdr3_aa: CASIGQGRNGYTF; cdr3_nt: TGTGCCAGCATCGGACAGGGCAGGAATGGCTACACCTTC
v_call: TRBV27; d_call: TRBD1; j_call: TRBJ1-2; clone_size: .; cdr3_aa: CASSLSRGTGERGYTF; cdr3_nt: TGTGCCAGCAGTTTATCGCGGGGGACAGGGGAGAGAGGCTACACCTTC
v_call: TRBV5-1; d_call: TRBD1; j_call: TRBJ2-6; clone_size: .; cdr3_aa: CASSKTGGDNVLTF; cdr3_nt: TGCGCCAGCAGCAAGACAGGGGGGGACAACGTCCTGACTTTC
v_call: TRBV24-1; d_call: TRBD2; j_call: TRBJ2-3; clone_size: .; cdr3_aa: CATSQSGVADTQYF; cdr3_nt: TGTGCCACCAGTCAAAGCGGGGTAGCAGATACGCAGTATTTT
v_call: TRBV5-1; d_call: TRBD1; j_call: TRBJ1-6; clone_size: .; cdr3_aa: CASSRNRGPGRASPLHF; cdr3_nt: TGCGCCAGCAGCCGTAACAGGGGCCCTGGAAGAGCTTCACCCCTCCACTTT
v_call: TRBV29-1; d_call: .; j_call: TRBJ1-2; clone_size: .; cdr3_aa: CSVDFPGARGYTF; cdr3_nt: TGCAGCGTTGATTTTCCAGGGGCGCGTGGCTACACCTTC
v_call: TRBV29-1; d_call: .; j_call: TRBJ2-7; clone_size: .; cdr3_aa: CSVLTGTTYEQYF; cdr3_nt: TGCAGCGTATTAACCGGGACAACCTACGAGCAGTACTTC
v_call: TRBV28; d_call: TRBD2; j_call: TRBJ2-1; clone_size: .; cdr3_aa: CASRRTSGGSYNEQFF; cdr3_nt: TGTGCCAGCAGACGCACTAGCGGGGGCTCCTACAATGAGCAGTTCTTC
v_call: TRBV7-9; d_call: .; j_call: TRBJ1-1; clone_size: .; cdr3_aa: CASSLYQTGNTEAFF; cdr3_nt: TGTGCCAGCAGCTTATACCAGACGGGGAACACTGAAGCTTTCTTT
v_call: TRBV19; d_call: TRBD1; j_call: TRBJ1-2; clone_size: .; cdr3_aa: CASTDRVNYGYTF; cdr3_nt: TGTGCCAGTACTGACAGGGTGAACTATGGCTACACCTTC
v_call: TRBV5-1; d_call: TRBD1; j_call: TRBJ1-6; clone_size: .; cdr3_aa: CASRQGADSPLHF; cdr3_nt: TGCGCCAGCAGACAGGGGGCAGATTCACCCCTCCACTTT
v_call: TRBV27; d_call: TRBD1; j_call: TRBJ1-1; clone_size: .; cdr3_aa: CASSLTRTGLNTEAFF; cdr3_nt: TGTGCCAGCAGTTTAACCCGGACAGGGTTGAACACTGAAGCTTTCTTT
v_call: TRBV11-2; d_call: .; j_call: TRBJ1-2; clone_size: .; cdr3_aa: CASSPIRTGTNYGYTF; cdr3_nt: TGTGCCAGCAGCCCAATTAGAACAGGAACTAACTATGGCTACACCTTC
v_call: TRBV10-3; d_call: TRBD1; j_call: TRBJ1-2; clone_size: once; cdr3_aa: CAISDPIRQGDGGYTF; cdr3_nt: TGTGCCATCAGTGATCCCATCCGACAGGGAGATGGGGGCTACACCTTC
v_call: TRBV6-5; d_call: TRBD1; j_call: TRBJ1-2; clone_size: .; cdr3_aa: CASRGTGGAGGYTF; cdr3_nt: TGTGCCAGCAGAGGGACAGGGGGCGCGGGTGGCTACACCTTC
v_call: TRBV19; d_call: .; j_call: TRBJ1-2; clone_size: .; cdr3_aa: CASSIGVGYTF; cdr3_nt: TGTGCCAGTAGTATAGGAGTTGGCTACACCTTC
v_call: TRBV9; d_call: .; j_call: TRBJ2-7; clone_size: .; cdr3_aa: CASSLMVWHTVYEQYF; cdr3_nt: TGTGCCAGCAGCCTTATGGTGTGGCATACCGTCTACGAGCAGTACTTC
v_call: TRBV30; d_call: .; j_call: TRBJ1-2; clone_size: .; cdr3_aa: CAWSVQTEVGYTF; cdr3_nt: TGTGCCTGGAGTGTTCAGACAGAGGTGGGCTACACCTTC
v_call: TRBV27; d_call: .; j_call: TRBJ2-3; clone_size: .; cdr3_aa: CASSLTGGLTAGTDTQYF; cdr3_nt: TGTGCCAGCAGTTTAACGGGCGGGCTTACGGCTGGCACAGATACGCAGTATTTT
v_call: TRBV27; d_call: .; j_call: TRBJ2-1; clone_size: once; cdr3_aa: CASFPPGGATYNEQFF; cdr3_nt: TGTGCCAGCTTTCCCCCTGGGGGGGCGACCTACAATGAGCAGTTCTTC
v_call: TRBV4-3; d_call: TRBD1; j_call: TRBJ2-1; clone_size: .; cdr3_aa: CASSQGTGDLYNEQFF; cdr3_nt: TGCGCCAGCAGCCAAGGAACAGGGGATCTATACAATGAGCAGTTCTTC